This T cell receptor beta chain was profiled in a study of beta chain features in type 1 diabetes (dated by TCRdb to between 2017 and 2018). Some background on the complete study: Mean age, gender distribution, total cell number and subset yield did not differ between patients and healthy donors. A total of roughly 100 million sorted cells were examined across all samples, and a strong correlation was observed between cell number per subset and RNA yield. The study compared TCRB repertoires of sorted circulating CD4+ T cell subsets between recently diagnosed type 1 diabetes patients and matched healthy donors. Regulatory and stem cell-like memory subsets were obtained from only 8 patients and roughly eight healthy donors, while naive and central memory subsets were obtained from all 30 or so donors.

The investigation overall reported the following: Fewer insertions and more nucleotide deletions at VDJ recombination sites were observed in patients with type 1 diabetes, implying thymic rearrangement abnormalities. Shorter templates might be favored by PCR, yet because patient and control samples were amplified and corrected together, any such skew would affect both groups equally. Because the HLA sub-analyses included only small numbers of individuals, any influence of HLA type on TCRB rearrangement was left unresolved. Because cDNA rather than genomic DNA was sequenced, highly expressing activated cells could have been over-represented, although no difference in activation and CD3 levels was found between groups. Type 1 diabetes patients showed a moderate but significant shortening of TCRB CDR3 length in all four CD4+ subsets. Naive, central memory and regulatory TCRB repertoires appeared to be more alike among patients than among healthy donors.

The entire amount of isolated RNA was reverse transcribed using the High Capacity cDNA Reverse Transcription Kit, so the sequenced TCRB transcripts were expressed ones. Deep immunoSEQ sequencing was applied to naive, central memory and regulatory T cell samples, giving an average of roughly 3.5 million total reads per sample. Sorted cells were lysed in RLT buffer, and RNA was extracted using DNase-treated RNeasy Micro or Mini kits according to cell number. Each cell subset was processed on its own to prevent cross-contamination, while patient and healthy donor samples were processed together. The immunoSEQ multiplex PCR was used to amplify TCRB sequences from cDNA, generating 87-bp fragments that spanned the CDR3 region. Sequencing of the amplicons was performed on the Illumina HiSeq platform. In the original analysis: Synthetic template baselines were used to correct PCR bias computationally, reads within Hamming distance 2 were collapsed together, and singletons that could not be merged were discarded. Reads were aligned against IMGT to assign V, D and J genes, CDR3 length and insertions or deletions at six rearrangement sites. Within each subset, clonotype counts were normalized to sorted cell number, and only after that were true diversity and Gini coefficients computed with the tcR R package. The overlap coefficient, calculated on TCRB nucleotide sequences, was used to measure repertoire sharing. Drawn from immuneACCESS, this table holds only the in-frame rearrangements with V and J called that TCRdb kept. Clones are partly lost; checked studies trace under half to an unresolved V gene and leave the rest unexplained. That table gives V, J and clone size, and the DNA gave D and trimming. For this sample there are some 220,000 clones; roughly 10% appear just once. The ten largest clones add up to 1% to 1.5% of the sample.

There are a few counts of this clone. The antigen this receptor binds is unknown. The record has no base qualities; no much larger clone is one base away. Each donor gave one peripheral blood draw, roughly 120 mL on average, collected into heparinised tubes. A BD FACSAria II was used to sort naive, central memory, regulatory and stem cell-like memory CD4+ T cells with a panel that included CD45RO, CCR7, CD25, CD127, CD95 and CD27. All sorted populations exceeded 95% purity. PBMCs were isolated immediately by Lymphoprep density gradient centrifugation and stained directly without culture. To minimize batch effects, samples were stained and sorted in pairs, one healthy donor with one patient per experiment. Sample: central memory CD4+ T cells from blood. The source is a man younger than 35 in good health.

The sequence in DNA is TGCAGTGCAATACTAAGAAACATTCAGTACTTC. Its protein reads: CSAILRNIQYF. The V and J segments used are TRBV20-1 and TRBJ2-4; the D gene is unclear. Taken from cysteine to phenylalanine, the CDR3 has 11 residues. Of all the DNA, just the CDR3 is kept, 33 bases in frame from base 1. For CDR1 and CDR2, the germline V gene (reference sequence) lists DFQATT and SNEGSKA. V gives up 6 bases and J gives up 6 bases, and the segment between their germline ends measures 9 bases.